A single sample gave rise to the 27 T cell receptor beta chains below, sequenced in a study of T-cell reconstitution after alpha-beta-depleted transplantation in children. The TCRbeta library was prepared with unique molecular identifiers. TCRdb re-called the PCR reads with MiXCR, one entry per CDR3 protein. Of around 680,000 distinct CDR3 sequences listed, 16% are singletons. The source was PBMCs from the stem cell graft donor, collected from the stem cell graft. Receptors originate from a human donor who donated a stem cell graft to a child with acute myeloid leukemia.

The rearrangement joins TRBV7-6 to TRBJ2-2, with D unresolved. The germline V and J ends were trimmed by 1 base and 9 bases, with 6 bases remaining between them. The CDR3 loop spans 12 amino acids. CDR1 SGHVS and CDR2 FNYEAQ come from the germline V gene. CDR3 nucleotides: TGTGCCAGCAGCTTAGGGGCACGGGAGCTGTTTTTT. Protein sequence: CASSLGARELFF.

Many counts were recorded for this clonotype. Mismatch with germline at one junction end may stem from a read error. This chain's CDR3 is CATADDKADF. In DNA form, the CDR3 reads TGTGCCACGGCAGATGACAAGGCCGACTTC. The chain uses TRBV6-5 and TRBJ2-7; D is unclear. The germline V gene encodes CDR1 MNHEY and CDR2 SVGAGI. The CDR3 is made up of 10 amino acids.

V is TRBV7-3 and J is TRBJ1-2; D gene uncertain. Trimming removed 1 base from V and 8 bases from J, with 11 bases in between. The CDR3 length is 13 residues. The germline V gene encodes CDR1 SGHTA and CDR2 FQGTGA. CDR3 loop: CASSLNPAGGYTF. The CDR3 DNA is TGTGCCAGCAGCTTAAATCCTGCGGGGGGCTACACCTTC.

In this sample, this clonotype turned up many times. The chain links TRBV20-1 to TRBJ2-5; 10 nucleotides line up with TRBD2. The germline V gene has CDR1 DFQATT and CDR2 SNEGSKA (reference sequence). Unmatched junction bases numbered 16, after V lost 4 bases and J lost 5 bases. This CDR3 contains 17 residues. This CDR3 reads CSAKAGGPVASFETQYF. CDR3 DNA: TGCAGTGCTAAAGCGGGGGGGCCGGTCGCGTCCTTTGAGACCCAGTACTTC.

This clonotype was recorded at least ten times. The CDR3 reads CSARDRGSYNEQYV. CDR3 nucleotide sequence: TGCAGTGCTAGAGATCGCGGTAGCTACAACGAGCAGTACGTC. The chain couples TRBV20-1 to TRBJ2-7; D is unresolved. The germline V gene has CDR1 DFQATT and CDR2 SNEGSKA (reference sequence). With 0 bases removed from V and 5 bases from J, the gap between germline ends came to 14 bases. The CDR3 has 14 amino acids.

This sequence joins TRBV10-1 and TRBJ2-1; D is perhaps TRBD1 (6 bases). CDR3 length equals 13 residues. Germline CDR1 reads WNHNN; CDR2 reads SYGVQD (reference sequence). Trimming took off 7 bases at V and 7 bases at J, with 14 bases between the two ends. As DNA, the CDR3 is TGCGCCAGCATGTTACAGGGTGGGAATGAGCAGTTCTTC. Its translation is CASMLQGGNEQFF.

This clonotype came up a few times. The chain is built from TRBV5-1 and TRBJ2-2; D may be TRBD1 (5 bases). The V end lost 0 bases, the J end lost 2 bases, and 8 bases lay between the germline ends. Germline CDR1 is SGHRS and CDR2 is YFSETQ. This CDR3 region has 15 residues. This CDR3 is CASSLGGQNTGELFF. The DNA for the CDR3 is TGCGCCAGCAGCTTGGGGGGCCAAAACACCGGGGAGCTGTTTTTT.

This chain joins TRBV7-2 and TRBJ1-5; D is possibly TRBD1 (6 bases). The CDR3 consists of 15 residues. Trimming left V 5 bases short and J 3 bases short, with 14 bases between. Germline V CDR1 and CDR2: SGHTA, FQGNSA. The CDR3 DNA is TGTGCCAGCAGCGCCGACGTGGGGGCCAATCAGCCCCAGCATTTT. Translating gives CASSADVGANQPQHF.

This clonotype was recorded at least ten times. This chain uses TRBV27 with TRBJ2-7, with unresolved D. Trimming cost V 6 bases and J 3 bases, with 3 bases left between them. This CDR3 is built from 10 residues. The V gene's germline CDR1 is MNHEY and CDR2 SMNVEV (reference sequence). The CDR3 DNA is TGTGCCAGCAGCCGCTACGAGCAGTACGTC. It yields the protein CASSRYEQYV.

The rearrangement uses TRBV5-6 and TRBJ2-3, with 9 bases that match TRBD2. The V gene end was trimmed by 4 bases and the J gene end by 4 bases; junction bases not matched to a gene: 10. Germline V CDR1 and CDR2: SGHDT, YYEEEE. This CDR3 is 16 amino acids long. Written as DNA, the CDR3 is TGTGCCAGCAGCATTCCAGCGGGGGGTGACCCAGATACGCAGTATTTT. Its translation is CASSIPAGGDPDTQYF.

This clonotype occurred many times. CDR3 bases: TGCAGTGCTTCCTCTAGCGGGGGAAGCACAGATACGCAGTATTTT. Encoded protein: CSASSSGGSTDTQYF. The V gene is TRBV20-1, the J gene TRBJ2-3, with 10 bases matching TRBD2. The ends lost 5 bases at V and 0 bases at J; junction bases unmatched: 5. Germline lookup yields CDR1 DFQATT and CDR2 SNEGSKA (reference sequence). This CDR3 has 15 residues.

In this sample, this clonotype turned up many times. V gene TRBV6-5 combines with J gene TRBJ2-5, with TRBD1 matching 9 bases. The CDR3 is made up of 15 amino acids. Germline values: CDR1 MNHEY, CDR2 SVGAGI. The ends lost 2 bases at V and 6 bases at J; junction bases unmatched: 7. The CDR3 reads CASSYEQGAGKTQYF. CDR3 nucleotide sequence: TGTGCCAGCAGTTACGAACAGGGGGCAGGGAAGACCCAGTACTTC.

The gene calls are TRBV7-8 and TRBJ1-4, with TRBD1 as a possible D gene (6 bases). The CDR3 has 15 residues. Trimming cost V 1 base and J 8 bases, with 14 bases left between them. Germline V gene data show CDR1 as SGHVS and CDR2 as FQNEAQ. The CDR3 DNA sequence: TGTGCCAGCAGCTTAGTTTCCGGGGGCGCCGAAAAACTGTTTTTT. This encodes CASSLVSGGAEKLFF.

The table lists this clonotype with a few counts. The J gene is TRBJ2-3, the V gene TRBV4-2; possibly TRBD1 or TRBD2 for D (6 bases each). In germline, CDR1 is LGHNA, CDR2 YNFKEQ. The CDR3 consists of 15 residues. Trimming removed 0 bases from V and 3 bases from J, with 10 bases in between. This CDR3 is CASSQEGGRTDTQYF. The CDR3 bases are TGTGCCAGCAGCCAAGAAGGGGGGAGGACAGATACGCAGTATTTT.

The table lists this clonotype with a count of one. The chain uses TRBV7-2 and TRBJ2-3, with TRBD1 identical over 11 bases. Trimming removed 7 bases from V and 5 bases from J; junction bases left unmatched: 8. The length of the CDR3 is 15 residues. The germline CDR1 and CDR2 sequences are SGHTA and FQGNSA. Here the CDR3 DNA reads TGTGCCAGCACTCGCCAGGACAGGGGGCAAGATACGCAGTATTTT. Its protein is CASTRQDRGQDTQYF. Based on the CDR3 plus reference TRBV7-2 and TRBJ2-3, the full variable domain is GAGVSQSPSNKVTEKGKDVELRCDPISGHTALYWYRQSLGQGLEFLIYFQGNSAPDKSGLPSDRFSAERTGGSVSTLTIQRTQQEDSAVYLCASTRQDRGQDTQYFGPGTRLTVL.

The chain is built from TRBV20-1 and TRBJ1-1; no clear D. Deletions cut 1 base from V and 0 bases from J, with 9 bases between. CDR1 is DFQATT and CDR2 is SNEGSKA in the germline V gene (reference sequence). The CDR3 totals 14 residues. The CDR3 DNA reads TGCAGTGCTAGAGGTGTACCCTTGAACACTGAAGCTTTCTTT. It yields the protein CSARGVPLNTEAFF.

About this clonotype itself: This may come from a read error, since a much larger clone is one base off. This sequence joins TRBV5-6 and TRBJ2-1; either TRBD1 or TRBD2 may supply D (5 bases each). The V end was cut by 2 bases, the J end by 8 bases, with 14 bases between. Germline V gene sequence: CDR1 SGHDT, CDR2 YYEEEE. CDR3 length equals 14 residues. In DNA form, the CDR3 reads TGTGCCAGCAGCTTCGAGGGGTCTCACTATGAGCAGTTCTTC. This sequence encodes CASSFEGSHYEQFF.

The J gene is TRBJ2-5, the V gene TRBV7-2; D may be TRBD2 (6 bases). V gave up 4 bases and J gave up 7 bases, with 22 bases separating them. CDR3 length: 16 amino acids. Germline V lookup: CDR1 SGHTA, CDR2 FQGNSA. The DNA for the CDR3 is TGTGCCAGCAGCTCTAGCCGGGGTCGGAGGGGATGGACCCAGTACTTC. This translates into CASSSSRGRRGWTQYF. The whole variable domain, filled in from reference TRBV7-2 and TRBJ2-5, reads GAGVSQSPSNKVTEKGKDVELRCDPISGHTALYWYRQSLGQGLEFLIYFQGNSAPDKSGLPSDRFSAERTGGSVSTLTIQRTQQEDSAVYLCASSSSRGRRGWTQYFGPGTRLLVL.

In this sample, this clonotype turned up a few times. The chain couples TRBV29-1 to TRBJ2-1; D might be TRBD1 (5 bases). The CDR3 has 14 residues. The V end lost 5 bases, the J end lost 2 bases, and 13 bases lay between the germline ends. From germline, CDR1 is SQVTM and CDR2 ANQGSEA. The CDR3 sequence is CSVSRVGAYNEQFF. CDR3 DNA sequence: TGCAGCGTTTCCAGGGTAGGGGCCTACAATGAGCAGTTCTTC.

This clonotype was observed many times. For the CDR3, the DNA is TGCAGTGCCCCGGTGCCGGGCGACCTCACCTACGAGCAGTACTTC. As protein: CSAPVPGDLTYEQYF. The chain uses TRBV20-1 and TRBJ2-7; D is uncertain. The germline V gene encodes CDR1 DFQATT and CDR2 SNEGSKA (reference sequence). The V end was cut by 6 bases, the J end by 2 bases, with 20 bases between. CDR3 length: 15 amino acids.

This clonotype was picked up a small number of times. The V gene is TRBV5-1, the J gene TRBJ1-6; 7 bases align to TRBD1. V dropped 6 bases and J dropped 6; count of bases not matched to a gene: 12. CDR3 length: 16 residues. Germline V gene data show CDR1 as SGHRS and CDR2 as YFSETQ. CDR3 nucleotides: TGCGCCAGCACCCACGGGGACGGGACAGCTAATTCACCCCTCCACTTT. It encodes CASTHGDGTANSPLHF. The full variable domain, rest sourced from reference TRBV5-1 and TRBJ1-6, is KAGVTQTPRYLIKTRGQQVTLSCSPISGHRSVSWYQQTPGQGLQFLFEYFSETQRNKGNFPGRFSGRQFSNSRSEMNVSTLELGDSALYLCASTHGDGTANSPLHFGNGTRLTVT.

The chain joins TRBV5-6 to TRBJ2-5; D uncertain. This CDR3 region has 15 residues. V gave up 3 bases and J gave up 5 bases, with 17 bases separating them. CDR1 and CDR2 (germline): SGHDT, YYEEEE. CDR3 nucleotide sequence: TGTGCCAGCAGCTCGTCCTTTAATACCTGGGAGACCCAGTACTTC. Its translation: CASSSSFNTWETQYF.

Concerning this clonotype: It may be a read error: a sequence one base away is much more abundant. The gene calls are TRBV20-1 and TRBJ2-3; 7 bases match TRBD2. Per the germline V gene, CDR1 is DFQATT and CDR2 is SNEGSKA (reference sequence). The CDR3 sequence is 17 residues long. The CDR3 DNA follows: TGCTGTGCTAGAGATTTTGTAGCGGGTCCTAGCACAGATACGCAGTATTTT. It specifies CCARDFVAGPSTDTQYF.

This clonotype was seen ten or more times. CDR3 nucleotides: TGCAGCGTTGATACCGCGAGACTCCTGGCAGGCTACACCTTC. Amino acids: CSVDTARLLAGYTF. The J gene is TRBJ1-2, the V gene TRBV29-1, with D hard to call. The CDR3 sequence is 14 residues long. Per the germline V gene, CDR1 is SQVTM and CDR2 is ANQGSEA. V lost 3 bases and J lost 8, with 19 bases in between.

This clonotype was detected ten times or more. J is TRBJ2-7 and V is TRBV20-1, with 8 nucleotides matching TRBD1. This CDR3 is built from 14 residues. V lost 3 bases to trimming and J lost 4 bases; unmatched junction nucleotides: 8. Germline V gene sequence: CDR1 DFQATT, CDR2 SNEGSKA (reference sequence). CDR3: CSASRQGSFYEQYF. In DNA, the CDR3 is TGCAGTGCTAGCAGACAGGGGAGTTTTTACGAGCAGTACTTC.

This clonotype was detected a few times. V is TRBV20-1 and J is TRBJ2-3; tentatively, D is TRBD1 (6 bases). The V end lost 7 bases, the J end lost 2 bases, and 19 bases lay between the germline ends. CDR1 and CDR2 from the germline V gene are DFQATT and SNEGSKA (reference sequence). There are 15 residues in the CDR3. CDR3 sequence reads: CSVIASGQNTDTQYF. The CDR3 DNA reads as TGCAGTGTCATAGCCAGTGGACAGAACACAGATACGCAGTATTTT.

The chain recombines TRBV12-3 or TRBV12-4 with TRBJ1-4; D call uncertain. This CDR3 is 12 amino acids long. V lost 6 bases, J lost 8 bases, and 10 bases lay in between. CDR3: CASSGIEEKLFF. The CDR3 coding sequence is TGTGCCAGCAGCGGTATTGAGGAAAAACTGTTTTTT.